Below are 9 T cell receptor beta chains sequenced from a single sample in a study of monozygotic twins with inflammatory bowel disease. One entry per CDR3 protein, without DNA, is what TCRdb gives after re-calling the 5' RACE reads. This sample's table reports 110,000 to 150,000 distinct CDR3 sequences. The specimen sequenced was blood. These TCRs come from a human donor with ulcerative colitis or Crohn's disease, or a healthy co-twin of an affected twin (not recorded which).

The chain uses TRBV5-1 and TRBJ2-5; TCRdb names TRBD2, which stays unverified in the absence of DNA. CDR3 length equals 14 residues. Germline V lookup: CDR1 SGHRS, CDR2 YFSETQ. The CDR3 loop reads CASSPSAGLETQYF.

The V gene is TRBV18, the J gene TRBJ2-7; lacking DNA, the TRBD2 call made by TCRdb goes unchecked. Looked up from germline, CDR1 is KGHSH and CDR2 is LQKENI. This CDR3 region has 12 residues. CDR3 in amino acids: CASSPAGYEQYF.

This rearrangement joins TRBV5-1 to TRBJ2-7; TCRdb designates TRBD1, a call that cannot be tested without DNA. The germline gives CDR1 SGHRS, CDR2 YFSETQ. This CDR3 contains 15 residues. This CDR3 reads CASSYGVTPGDEQYF.

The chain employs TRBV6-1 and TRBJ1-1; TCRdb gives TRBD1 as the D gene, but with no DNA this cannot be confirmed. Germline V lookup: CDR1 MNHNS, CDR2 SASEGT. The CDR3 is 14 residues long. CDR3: CASSHPGQGTEAFF.

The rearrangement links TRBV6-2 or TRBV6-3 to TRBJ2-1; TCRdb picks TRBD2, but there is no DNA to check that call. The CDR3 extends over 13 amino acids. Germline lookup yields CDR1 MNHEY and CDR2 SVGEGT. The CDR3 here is CASSYRTDREQFF.

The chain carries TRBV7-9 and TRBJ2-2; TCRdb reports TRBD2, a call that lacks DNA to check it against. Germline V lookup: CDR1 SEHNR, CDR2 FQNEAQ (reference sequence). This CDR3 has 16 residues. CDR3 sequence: CASSLPSGANTGELFF.

CDR3 in amino acids: CASRELRQGNTGELFF. The V and J genes are TRBV4-2 and TRBJ2-2; TCRdb returns TRBD1, unconfirmable since there is no DNA. Germline V gives CDR1 LGHNA, CDR2 YNFKEQ. CDR3 length equals 16 residues.

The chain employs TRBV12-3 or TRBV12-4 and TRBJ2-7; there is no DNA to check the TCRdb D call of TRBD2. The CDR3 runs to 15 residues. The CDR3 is CASSPLTSGKYEQYF.

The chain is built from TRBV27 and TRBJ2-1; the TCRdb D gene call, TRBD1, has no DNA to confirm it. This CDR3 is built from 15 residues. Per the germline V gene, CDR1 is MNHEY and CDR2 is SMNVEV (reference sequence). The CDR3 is CASTNHRGIHNEQFF.